The sequence of this TCR beta chain was determined in a study of lymphopenia after photon versus proton radiotherapy. Study results and caveats: After lymphocyte nadir, photon-treated repertoires showed oligoclonal expansion, especially CD8+ Temra. In patients who died, overall survival fell as post-nadir TCR diversity dropped more.

The data were produced by immunoSEQ multiplex PCR, yet TCRdb's version contains in-frame clones alone and is incomplete. The table records 150,000 to 200,000 clones, 88% of them present only once. In regard to this clone: Its antigen is currently unknown.

The CDR3 spans 15 residues. V was cut by 4 bases and J by 0 bases, with 13 bases left in between. Looked up from germline, CDR1 is LNHDA and CDR2 is SQIVND (reference sequence). The genes are TRBV19 and TRBJ2-7; TRBD1 is a possible D gene (6 bases). This receptor was identified in a man in his fifties with gastric cancer. This specimen consisted of peripheral blood, obtained from a patient treated with photon-based radiotherapy. CDR3 nucleotides: TGTGCCAGTAGTAAGCTCACAGGGAACTCCTACGAGCAGTACTTC. Its translation is CASSKLTGNSYEQYF.